The clone carrying this T cell receptor beta chain was recorded at least ten times. No antigen is known for it. CDR1 SGHAT and CDR2 FQNNGV come from the germline V gene. The CDR3 is made up of 13 amino acids. V lost 11 bases to trimming and J lost 2 bases, with 12 bases between them. This specimen belongs to a study of early T cells in non-severe SARS-CoV-2 infection. Study-wide background: Sequencing used unsorted whole-blood bulk RNA, so chains lack pairing. General study findings and limits: VDJdb matching favored anti-spike CD8 responses, missing private and CD4 specificities.

Researchers attached unique molecular identifiers to individual cDNA molecules. TCRdb reanalysed the 5' RACE reads using MiXCR and keeps one entry per CDR3 protein. Among roughly 70,000 distinct CDR3 sequences, 18% were seen once, and the ten largest hold more than 7.5%. The TCR originated in an adult who was a healthcare worker with PCR-confirmed SARS-CoV-2 infection or an uninfected control (not recorded which). The chain joins TRBV11-2 to TRBJ2-2, with D possibly TRBD2 on 5 matching bases. The sequencing here drew on whole blood, taken at baseline. The chain's CDR3 is CAVGVTNTGELFF. The CDR3 nucleotides are TGTGCCGTGGGAGTCACTAACACCGGGGAGCTGTTTTTT. Looking up the rest from reference TRBV11-2 and TRBJ2-2 gives the full variable domain: EAGVAQSPRYKIIEKRQSVAFWCNPISGHATLYWYQQILGQGPKLLIQFQNNGVVDDSQLPKDRFSAERLKGVDSTLKIQPAKLEDSAVYLCAVGVTNTGELFFGEGSRLTVL.